Listed here are 27 T cell receptor beta chains from one sample, sequenced in a study of metastatic and nonmetastatic thyroid tumors. Patients had received no treatment of any kind before thyroid surgery. TCRdb re-clonotyped the PCR reads through MiXCR. Among tens of thousands of clones, roughly 24% were seen once, and the ten largest hold 5.5% to 8%. The sample consisted of tumor tissue. The receptors stem from a female donor with papillary thyroid cancer or a benign thyroid nodule (not recorded which). Some clones in this sample may be carry-over from other donors' samples.

This chain connects TRBV20-1 to TRBJ1-2; 9 bases are shared with TRBD1. Trimming took 0 bases from V and 3 from J; bases not matched to a gene: 5. CDR3 size: 15 residues. CDR1 and CDR2 (germline): DFQATT, SNEGSKA (reference sequence). CDR3 coding DNA: TGCAGTGCTAGAGATTGGACAGGGGAACACTATGGCTACACCTTC. Its translation is CSARDWTGEHYGYTF.

This clone was detected many times. This chain connects TRBV6-1 to TRBJ1-4; 7 bases are shared with TRBD1. Per germline, CDR1 MNHNS and CDR2 SASEGT. The CDR3 consists of 18 residues. With V trimmed by 6 bases and J by 0 bases, 13 bases remained unmatched. The CDR3, as DNA: TGTGCCAGCAGGGCAGGGGGGGGCCGCCACACAACTAATGAAAAACTGTTTTTT. It specifies CASRAGGGRHTTNEKLFF.

Many counts were recorded for this clone. This sequence joins TRBV28 and TRBJ1-4, with unresolved D. Germline values: CDR1 MDHEN, CDR2 SYDVKM. The germline V and J ends were trimmed by 3 bases and 5 bases, with 10 bases remaining between them. The CDR3 runs to 14 residues. For the CDR3, the DNA is TGTGCCAGCAGTTTGGCACAGCTAAATGAAAAACTGTTTTTT. Translating gives CASSLAQLNEKLFF.

This chain links TRBV9 with TRBJ2-7, with D maybe TRBD1 (6 bases). Germline CDR1 reads SGDLS; CDR2 reads YYNGEE. Trimming left V 0 bases short and J 7 bases short, with 14 bases between. The CDR3 loop spans 14 amino acids. As DNA, the CDR3 is TGTGCCAGCAGCGTAGAGCAGGGGCCTCGAGAGCAGTACTTC. Protein: CASSVEQGPREQYF.

This clone was detected ten times or more. J is TRBJ2-3 and V is TRBV7-2; 9 bases are a match to TRBD2. The CDR3 sequence is 16 residues long. CDR1 is SGHTA and CDR2 is FQGNSA in the germline V gene. With V trimmed by 5 bases and J by 4 bases, 10 bases remained unmatched. CDR3 loop: CASSEEAGGGADTQYF. The CDR3 coding sequence is TGTGCCAGCAGCGAAGAGGCGGGGGGGGGCGCAGATACGCAGTATTTT.

This chain connects TRBV24-1 to TRBJ2-2; no clear D gene. With 4 bases removed from V and 6 bases from J, the gap between germline ends came to 14 bases. Germline loops: CDR1 KGHDR, CDR2 SFDVKD. The CDR3 contains 15 residues. The CDR3 sequence is CATSDTFRSAGELFF. The CDR3 DNA is TGTGCCACCAGTGACACGTTCCGCAGTGCCGGGGAGCTGTTTTTT.

This clone was observed at least ten times. V usage is TRBV11-3 and J usage is TRBJ2-1; possible D gene TRBD1, 6 bases. V dropped 1 base and J dropped 8 bases, with 18 bases sitting between them. The CDR3 is 16 amino acids. Germline V gives CDR1 SGHNT, CDR2 YENEEA. The CDR3 DNA reads as TGTGCCAGCAGCTTAGGAAGGTTACAGGGCCTCCATGAGCAGTTCTTC. Its translation is CASSLGRLQGLHEQFF.

This clone was recorded at least ten times. This sequence joins TRBV10-3 and TRBJ1-1; perhaps TRBD1 as D (5 bases). The V gene's germline CDR1 is ENHRY and CDR2 SYGVKD. This CDR3 has 12 residues. Trimming took 0 bases from V and 10 from J, leaving 9 bases between them. The CDR3 loop is CAISESQGRAFF. CDR3 sequence (DNA): TGTGCCATCAGTGAGTCCCAGGGACGAGCTTTCTTT.

The sample holds many counts of this clone. V and J are TRBV28 and TRBJ2-2; D possibly uses TRBD1 or TRBD2 (5 bases each). V lost 6 bases to trimming and J lost 4 bases, with 12 bases between them. Germline V gene data show CDR1 as MDHEN and CDR2 as SYDVKM. CDR3 length: 14 residues. CDR3 DNA: TGTGCCAGCAGAACAGGAGGTGTCACCGGGGAGCTGTTTTTT. It encodes CASRTGGVTGELFF.

In its sample, this clone is medium-sized (0.01 to 0.1%). This chain connects TRBV18 to TRBJ1-2; D gene unclear. The CDR3 has 13 residues. V was clipped by 1 base and J by 6 bases, with 9 bases between them. Germline V gene sequence: CDR1 KGHSH, CDR2 LQKENI. The CDR3 DNA reads as TGTGCCAGCTCACCACGGACCGTAGATGGCTACACCTTC. Its protein product is CASSPRTVDGYTF.

This clone is judged medium-sized. V usage is TRBV6-1 and J usage is TRBJ1-3, with unresolved D. The CDR3 has 17 residues. Germline V lookup: CDR1 MNHNS, CDR2 SASEGT. The ends were cut back, 6 bases at V and 2 bases at J, with 20 bases in the middle. The CDR3 DNA follows: TGTGCCAGCAGCCTCGGCCCCTACGCTGGGGCTGGAAACACCATATATTTT. As protein: CASSLGPYAGAGNTIYF.

This clone was seen a handful of times. The junction shows a germline mismatch at one end, possibly a read error. The sample contains more than one DNA sequence encoding this CDR3. The chain couples TRBV12-3 or TRBV12-4 to TRBJ2-7, with D possibly TRBD1 on 6 matching bases. CDR3 size: 14 residues. CDR3 sequence (DNA): TGTGCCAGTAGTTTCCGTACAGGGACCTACGAGCAGTACTTC. It specifies CASSFRTGTYEQYF.

This clone was seen a handful of times. V is TRBV6-1 and J is TRBJ1-2; no clear D gene. This CDR3 is built from 14 residues. Looked up from germline, CDR1 is MNHNS and CDR2 is SASEGT. Trimming removed 7 bases from V and 2 bases from J, with 14 bases in between. CDR3 loop: CASTDPGLNYGYTF. DNA for the CDR3: TGTGCCAGCACCGACCCCGGTCTGAACTATGGCTACACCTTC.

This chain joins TRBV27 and TRBJ2-3; TRBD2 matches 11 bases. The CDR3 length is 18 residues. CDR1 MNHEY and CDR2 SMNVEV come from the germline V gene (reference sequence). After removal of 3 bases from V and 4 bases from J, the junction contained 12 bases not matched to a gene. The CDR3 sequence is CASSLIVAGGPDADTQYF. The CDR3 DNA is TGTGCCAGCAGTTTGATAGTAGCGGGAGGGCCAGACGCAGATACGCAGTATTTT.

This rearrangement joins TRBV11-2 to TRBJ2-1; D gene ambiguous. The V end lost 2 bases, the J end lost 2 bases, and 13 bases lay between the germline ends. CDR3 size: 16 residues. Germline lookup yields CDR1 SGHAT and CDR2 FQNNGV. CDR3 in amino acids: CASSLNPGITYNEQFF. CDR3 DNA sequence: TGTGCCAGCAGCTTAAATCCAGGTATCACCTACAATGAGCAGTTCTTC.

CDR3 in amino acids: CSVASVSNTEAFF. In nucleotides, the CDR3 is TGCAGCGTTGCTTCAGTGAGTAACACTGAAGCTTTCTTT. The genes are TRBV29-1 and TRBJ1-1; no firm D call. Trimming pared 4 bases from V and 2 bases from J, leaving 11 bases between. The CDR3 covers 13 residues. Germline V gene data show CDR1 as SQVTM and CDR2 as ANQGSEA. Looking up the rest from reference TRBV29-1 and TRBJ1-1 gives the full variable domain: SAVISQKPSRDICQRGTSLTIQCQVDSQVTMMFWYRQQPGQSLTLIATANQGSEATYESGFVIDKFPISRPNLTFSTLTVSNMSPEDSSIYLCSVASVSNTEAFFGQGTRLTVV.

This clone was detected a few times. At one end the junction does not follow the germline gene, possibly because of a read error. This sequence joins TRBV12-3 or TRBV12-4 and TRBJ1-1, with no clear D. The length of the CDR3 is 15 residues. CDR3 region: CASSPVQSRNTEAFF. In DNA, the CDR3 is TGTGCCAGCAGCCCGGTACAGTCCCGGAACACGGAAGCTTTCTTT.

This clone is labeled large. V is TRBV7-3 and J is TRBJ2-7; TRBD2 agrees at 11 bases. J lost 3 bases, V lost 5 bases, and 15 bases had no gene match. The CDR3 is 18 residues long. CDR1 and CDR2 from the germline V gene are SGHTA and FQGTGA. The CDR3 region is CASSPAGPPGTSGYEQYF. CDR3 nucleotide sequence: TGTGCCAGCAGCCCGGCGGGGCCGCCCGGGACTAGCGGCTACGAGCAGTACTTC. Full variable domain (missing parts from reference TRBV7-3 and TRBJ2-7): GAGVSQTPSNKVTEKGKYVELRCDPISGHTALYWYRQSLGQGPEFLIYFQGTGAADDSGLPNDRFFAVRPEGSVSTLKIQRTERGDSAVYLCASSPAGPPGTSGYEQYFGPGTRLTVT.

This clone was counted at least ten times. The V call is TRBV18, the J call TRBJ2-1, with 11 bases lining up with TRBD2. Germline V gene data show CDR1 as KGHSH and CDR2 as LQKENI. V shed 1 base and J 7 bases; nucleotides not matched to a gene: 6. The CDR3 spans 16 residues. CDR3 sequence: CASSPRQTSGSNEQFF. The CDR3 DNA reads as TGTGCCAGCTCACCACGGCAAACTAGCGGGAGTAATGAGCAGTTCTTC.

The table lists this clone with a count of one. One end of the junction does not line up with germline, which may come from a read error. This specimen includes other DNA sequences encoding the same CDR3. The genes are TRBV4-1 and TRBJ1-5; 9 bases line up with TRBD1. The CDR3 is 16 amino acids. The germline CDR1 and CDR2 sequences are MGHRA and YSYEKL. CDR3 nucleotide sequence: TGCGCCAGCAGCCTAACAACAGGGGGCTTCAATCAGCCCCAGCACTTT. Its translation: CASSLTTGGFNQPQHF.

Many counts were recorded for this clone. Here the CDR3 reads CATSGLAGVNEQFF. The CDR3 DNA reads as TGTGCCACCTCGGGACTAGCGGGAGTAAATGAGCAGTTCTTC. The gene calls are TRBV7-2 and TRBJ2-1, with TRBD2 identical over 14 bases. This CDR3 comprises 14 residues. Trimming took 10 bases from V and 7 from J; bases not matched to a gene: 6. Germline loops: CDR1 SGHTA, CDR2 FQGNSA. Full variable domain (outside the CDR3, taken from reference TRBV7-2 and TRBJ2-1): GAGVSQSPSNKVTEKGKDVELRCDPISGHTALYWYRQSLGQGLEFLIYFQGNSAPDKSGLPSDRFSAERTGGSVSTLTIQRTQQEDSAVYLCATSGLAGVNEQFFGPGTRLTVL.

Many counts were recorded for this clone. This chain links TRBV5-7 with TRBJ2-6, with D possibly TRBD2 on 5 matching bases. TRBV5-7 belongs to the ORF category, with a function that is uncertain. Trimming cost V 6 bases and J 1 base, with 23 bases left between them. The CDR3 runs to 19 residues. CDR3 DNA sequence: TGTGCCAGCACCCAGAAGGCCGGGATAGACTTATCTGGGGCCAACGTCCTGACTTTC. Its protein is CASTQKAGIDLSGANVLTF.

Remarks on this clone: One junction end disagrees with the germline gene, perhaps due to a read error. The chain recombines TRBV28 with TRBJ1-6; D gene ambiguous. Germline CDR1 is MDHEN and CDR2 is SYDVKM. CDR3 length: 19 amino acids. CDR3 protein: CASRNPGQNPSPLDSPLHF. Here the CDR3 DNA reads TGTGCCAGCAGAAATCCGGGCCAGAACCCCTCACCCCTGGATTCGCCCCTCCACTTT.

V gene TRBV30 combines with J gene TRBJ2-3; TRBD1 agrees at 9 bases. This CDR3 spans 15 amino acids. V lost 2 bases, J lost 10 bases, and 13 bases stayed unmatched. Looked up from germline, CDR1 is GTSNPN and CDR2 is SVGIG (reference sequence). The CDR3 region is CAWSRGQGGGSSQYF. For the CDR3, the DNA is TGTGCCTGGAGTCGGGGACAGGGCGGAGGGTCCTCGCAGTATTTT.

This clone was counted many times. The genes are TRBV27 and TRBJ2-7; TRBD2 aligns across 8 bases. Germline loops: CDR1 MNHEY, CDR2 SMNVEV (reference sequence). V dropped 8 bases and J dropped 5; count of bases not matched to a gene: 8. CDR3 length: 13 amino acids. The CDR3 spells CASSFSGSDEQYF. As DNA, the CDR3 is TGTGCCAGCTCCTTCAGCGGGAGCGACGAGCAGTACTTC.

This clone was picked up many times. V usage is TRBV20-1 and J usage is TRBJ2-3; 9 bases match TRBD2. The J segment lost 3 bases and the V segment lost 8 bases, leaving 9 bases of the junction unmatched. The CDR3 has 14 amino acids. The germline CDR1 and CDR2 sequences are DFQATT and SNEGSKA (reference sequence). As DNA, the CDR3 is TGCAGTCGGACCGGGACTAGCAGGACAGATACGCAGTATTTT. This encodes CSRTGTSRTDTQYF.

At least ten counts were recorded for this clone. The chain is built from TRBV5-8 and TRBJ2-7; D unclear. The CDR3 spans 16 residues. The V and J ends lost 0 bases and 5 bases respectively, with 18 bases between them. In germline, CDR1 is SGHTS, CDR2 YDEGEE. DNA for the CDR3: TGTGCCAGCAGCTTGGCGGGCGGCTCCTGGGTCAACGAGCAGTACTTC. Translated, it gives CASSLAGGSWVNEQYF.